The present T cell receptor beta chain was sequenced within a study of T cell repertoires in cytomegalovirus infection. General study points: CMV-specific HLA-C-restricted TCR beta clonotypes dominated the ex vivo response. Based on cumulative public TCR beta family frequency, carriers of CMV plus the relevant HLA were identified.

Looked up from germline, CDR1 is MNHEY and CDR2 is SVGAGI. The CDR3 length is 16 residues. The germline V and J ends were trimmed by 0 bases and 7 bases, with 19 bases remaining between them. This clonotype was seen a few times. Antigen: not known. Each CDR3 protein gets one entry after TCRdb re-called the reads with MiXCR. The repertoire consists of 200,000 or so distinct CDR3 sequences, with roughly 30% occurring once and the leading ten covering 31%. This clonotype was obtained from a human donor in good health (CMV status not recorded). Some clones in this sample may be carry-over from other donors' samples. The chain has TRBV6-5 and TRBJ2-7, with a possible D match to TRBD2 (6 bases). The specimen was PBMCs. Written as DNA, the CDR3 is TGTGCCAGCAGTTACTCCGGGACTGGGTATCCGGGGGAGCAGTACTTC. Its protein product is CASSYSGTGYPGEQYF.